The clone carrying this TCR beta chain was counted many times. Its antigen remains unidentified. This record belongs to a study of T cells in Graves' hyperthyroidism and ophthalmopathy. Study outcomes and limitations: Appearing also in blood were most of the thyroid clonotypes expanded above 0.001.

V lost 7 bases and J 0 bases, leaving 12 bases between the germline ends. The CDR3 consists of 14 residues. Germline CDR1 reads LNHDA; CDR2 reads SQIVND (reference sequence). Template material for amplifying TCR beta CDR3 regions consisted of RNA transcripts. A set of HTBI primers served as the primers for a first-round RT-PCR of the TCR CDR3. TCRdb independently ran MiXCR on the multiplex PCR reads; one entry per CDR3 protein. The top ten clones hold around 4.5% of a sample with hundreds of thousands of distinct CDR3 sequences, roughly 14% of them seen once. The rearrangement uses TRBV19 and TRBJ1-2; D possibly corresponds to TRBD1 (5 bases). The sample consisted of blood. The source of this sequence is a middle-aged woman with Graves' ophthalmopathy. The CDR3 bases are TGTGCCAGTATGAGGGGAGGGGCTAACTATGGCTACACCTTC. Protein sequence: CASMRGGANYGYTF.